These 18 T cell receptor beta chains originate from one sample sequenced in a study of blood T cell repertoires in COVID-19. Sequenced by immunoSEQ multiplex PCR; TCRdb stores in-frame clones only, minus some. The sample records 200,000 to 250,000 clones, over 75% being singletons. The material sequenced was PBMCs or T cells enriched from blood (not recorded which). These receptors were taken from a man aged 40-50 years who had recovered from COVID-19.

The chain combines TRBV30 with TRBJ2-1; 9 bases line up with TRBD1. The CDR3 is 15 residues long. Per the germline V gene, CDR1 is GTSNPN and CDR2 is SVGIG (reference sequence). The trim removed 3 bases at V and 1 base at J, leaving 4 bases unmatched. In DNA, the CDR3 is TGTGCCTGGAGCGACAGGGGGGGATCCTACAATGAGCAGTTCTTC. Translated: CAWSDRGGSYNEQFF.

This CDR3 reads CASSPTVGRNSPLHF. In DNA, the CDR3 is TGCGCCAGCAGCCCTACAGTGGGGAGAAATTCACCCCTCCACTTT. The rearrangement links TRBV4-1 to TRBJ1-6; D remains unclear. The CDR3 spans 15 residues. The V and J ends lost 4 bases and 7 bases respectively, with 14 bases between them. From germline, CDR1 is MGHRA and CDR2 YSYEKL.

The chain is built from TRBV3-1 (or the pseudogene TRBV3-2) and TRBJ1-6, with TRBD1 identical over 7 bases. The CDR3 extends over 15 amino acids. Trimming cost V 4 bases and J 5 bases; bases outside gene matches: 5. CDR1 and CDR2 (germline): LGHDT, YNNKEL (reference sequence). CDR3 sequence (DNA): TGTGCCAGCAGCCTCCGGGACAGAAATAATTCACCCCTCCACTTT. This gives the protein CASSLRDRNNSPLHF.

V is TRBV7-2 and J is TRBJ2-1, with TRBD1 as a possible D gene (7 bases). V was clipped by 3 bases and J by 2 bases, with 11 bases between them. Per germline, CDR1 SGHTA and CDR2 FQGNSA. This CDR3 contains 15 residues. The CDR3 DNA follows: TGTGCCAGCAGCTTCGGGGGACAGACCTACAATGAGCAGTTCTTC. Protein sequence: CASSFGGQTYNEQFF.

The J gene is TRBJ1-3, the V gene TRBV5-1, with D perhaps TRBD1 (6 bases). V was pared by 4 bases and J by 2 bases, with 10 bases between. Germline lookup yields CDR1 SGHRS and CDR2 YFSETQ. The CDR3 has 14 amino acids. This chain's CDR3 is CASSLGGAGNTIYF. The CDR3 DNA reads TGCGCCAGCAGCCTAGGGGGGGCTGGAAACACCATATATTTT.

This rearrangement joins TRBV6-5 to TRBJ1-6; TRBD1 might be the D (5 bases). The V end lost 8 bases, the J end lost 10 bases, and 15 bases lay between the germline ends. This CDR3 region has 13 residues. From germline, CDR1 is MNHEY and CDR2 SVGAGI. CDR3 amino acids: CASAGPVGSPLHF. CDR3 in DNA: TGTGCCAGCGCGGGGCCCGTGGGATCACCCCTCCACTTT.

The CDR3 protein is CASSPLPGQAGHEQYF. CDR3 sequence (DNA): TGTGCCAGCTCACCTTTACCGGGACAGGCCGGCCACGAGCAGTACTTC. This rearrangement joins TRBV18 to TRBJ2-7, with 8 bases fitting TRBD1. This CDR3 has 16 amino acids. From germline, CDR1 is KGHSH and CDR2 LQKENI. The V segment lost 3 bases and the J segment 5 bases; nucleotides outside the gene matches: 12.

The chain uses TRBV18 and TRBJ2-7; D remains unclear. V was pared by 4 bases and J by 4 bases, with 11 bases between. This CDR3 is 13 amino acids long. CDR1 is KGHSH and CDR2 is LQKENI in the germline V gene. In nucleotides, the CDR3 is TGTGCCAGCTCACTGTTCACGGGTTACGAGCAGTACTTC. Translated, it gives CASSLFTGYEQYF.

The rearrangement links TRBV7-2 to TRBJ2-5; TRBD2 aligns across 7 bases. J lost 5 bases, V lost 0 bases, and 6 bases had no gene match. CDR3 length equals 15 residues. CDR1 and CDR2 from the germline V gene are SGHTA and FQGNSA. The CDR3: CASSLAGGTVETQYF. The DNA of the CDR3 is TGTGCCAGCAGCTTAGCGGGGGGGACCGTGGAGACCCAGTACTTC.

CDR3: CASSLALGAGGLNAFF. In DNA, the CDR3 is TGTGCCAGCAGCTTAGCGCTAGGTGCCGGCGGGTTAAACGCTTTCTTT. The chain uses TRBV7-9 and TRBJ1-1; no clear D. Germline V gene sequence: CDR1 SEHNR, CDR2 FQNEAQ (reference sequence). The germline V and J ends were trimmed by 0 bases and 11 bases, with 22 bases remaining between them. This CDR3 contains 16 residues.

V and J are TRBV11-1 and TRBJ1-1; possible D gene TRBD1, 5 bases. The germline V gene has CDR1 SGHAT and CDR2 FQDESV (reference sequence). The V end lost 4 bases, the J end lost 5 bases, and 14 bases lay between the germline ends. There are 14 residues in the CDR3. In DNA form, the CDR3 reads TGTGCCAGCAGCTCCCGCGGGGGAGGAACTGAAGCTTTCTTT. Translated: CASSSRGGGTEAFF.

The V gene is TRBV21-1, the J gene TRBJ2-7; the D call in the table, TRBD1, was not verified against the DNA. TRBV21-1 is a documented pseudogene. The length of the CDR3 is 16 residues. The CDR3 nucleotides read TGTGCCAGCAGCGAACGGGGGAGGACAGGGATGTACGAGCAGTACTTC. Translated: CASSERGRTGMYEQYF.

The CDR3 DNA follows: TGTGCCAGTAGTATAGATGGAGGCAGTTATAGCAATCAGCCCCAGCATTTT. Translated, it gives CASSIDGGSYSNQPQHF. V is TRBV19 and J is TRBJ1-5; D not certain. Germline CDR1 is LNHDA and CDR2 is SQIVND (reference sequence). The CDR3 sequence is 17 residues long. Between the trimmed V and J ends, which lost 0 bases and 0 bases, there was a span of 12 bases.

The chain links TRBV5-1 to TRBJ1-3, with unresolved D. V was cut by 0 bases and J by 4 bases, with 11 bases left in between. From germline, CDR1 is SGHRS and CDR2 YFSETQ. This CDR3 is built from 15 residues. CDR3 nucleotides: TGCGCCAGCAGCTTGGAGAGGGCATCCGGAAACACCATATATTTT. This gives the protein CASSLERASGNTIYF. Using reference TRBV5-1 and TRBJ1-3 for the parts outside the CDR3, the full variable domain is KAGVTQTPRYLIKTRGQQVTLSCSPISGHRSVSWYQQTPGQGLQFLFEYFSETQRNKGNFPGRFSGRQFSNSRSEMNVSTLELGDSALYLCASSLERASGNTIYFGEGSWLTVV.

The chain is built from TRBV11-2 and TRBJ1-3; 7 bases are a match to TRBD1. V dropped 8 bases and J dropped 0; count of bases not matched to a gene: 4. CDR1 is SGHAT, CDR2 FQNNGV, per germline. This CDR3 comprises 14 residues. The CDR3 DNA reads TGTGCCAGCGCCGGACAGGCCTCTGGAAACACCATATATTTT. Translated: CASAGQASGNTIYF.

The chain employs TRBV4-2 and TRBJ1-2, with no clear D. From germline, CDR1 is LGHNA and CDR2 YNFKEQ. CDR3 length equals 13 residues. V was cut by 3 bases and J by 6 bases, with 11 bases left in between. CDR3 amino acids: CASSHLGQDGYTF. The DNA for the CDR3 is TGTGCCAGCAGCCATCTGGGCCAGGATGGCTACACCTTC.

CDR3 sequence: CASSKDSRTNEKLFF. In DNA, the CDR3 is TGTGCCAGCAGCAAGGACAGTCGGACTAATGAAAAACTGTTTTTT. The V and J genes are TRBV7-2 and TRBJ1-4, with D perhaps TRBD1 (6 bases). Germline CDR1 SGHTA, CDR2 FQGNSA. The CDR3 length is 15 residues. Trimming cost V 5 bases and J 2 bases, with 12 bases left between them.

CDR3 protein: CASSNTRPEETQYF. CDR3 DNA sequence: TGTGCCAGCAGCAATACGAGGCCAGAAGAGACCCAGTACTTC. V and J are TRBV21-1 and TRBJ2-5; TRBD2 was called by the table and not checked on the DNA. TRBV21-1 represents a pseudogene. CDR3 length: 14 amino acids.